This paragraph reports one T cell receptor (beta chain). Its antigen is not identified. TRB cDNA libraries were made by UMI-labeled 5' RACE. One entry per CDR3 protein, without DNA, is what TCRdb gives after re-calling the 5' RACE reads. Its listing shows under 110,000 distinct CDR3 sequences. Researchers sorted approximately 290,000 cells of each CD8+ T cell subset in triplicate. Naive cells were sorted as CD45RO-, CCR7+, CD27+ and CD95-. This specimen comes from a study of CXCR3-negative and CXCR3-positive naive CD8 T cells. Study-wide results and limits: Naive cells with CXCR3 showed TRB CDR3s that were more hydrophobic than those in CXCR3-negative naive cells. High diversity, comparable across both naive subsets, contrasted with much lower diversity in memory CD8+ cells.

Germline CDR1 KGHSH, CDR2 LQKENI. The CDR3 spans 17 residues. The chain couples TRBV18 to TRBJ2-2; TCRdb indicates TRBD1, and absent DNA this call remains unverified. Sequencing was done on a sample of naive CXCR3+ CD8+ T cells from blood. Subset specified: CD45RO-CCR7+CD27+CD95- naive CD8+ T cells expressing CXCR3 (TNR3+). This TCR was recovered from a human donor in good health. Some clones in this sample may be carry-over from other donors' samples. The CDR3 reads CASAFGVNLRDTGELFF.